This entry is about one TCR beta chain. Its antigen is unidentified. TCRdb keeps only in-frame clones here, not all; method: immunoSEQ multiplex PCR. The table has 120,000 to 150,000 clones, over 85% seen once. The sample comes from a study of T cell responses to AZD1222 COVID-19 vaccine. Study-level points and caveats: Sampled repertoires all dated from after the peak T cell response. CD4 TCRs covered the whole spike, strongest at regions 160-218 and 743-854. Spike-specific TCR repertoires showed rising breadth and depth after two AZD1222 doses.

J gave up 0 bases and V 7 bases, and 3 bases lay outside the gene matches. The CDR3 is 16 residues long. Germline CDR1 reads SNHLY; CDR2 reads FYNNEI. Specimen: peripheral blood, collected on day 0 of MenACWY control vaccination. The chain uses TRBV2 and TRBJ2-1, with 13 bases lining up with TRBD2. The sequence came from an adult in good health. CDR3 residues: CASKRTSGGSYNEQFF. In DNA, the CDR3 is TGTGCCAGCAAACGGACTAGCGGGGGCTCCTACAATGAGCAGTTCTTC.